This is a list of T cell receptor beta chains from one sample in a study of PD-L1 blockade in urothelial cancer. Assay used: immunoSEQ multiplex PCR; TCRdb lists only in-frame clones, some missing. The data hold 55,000 to 70,000 clones, with about 86% observed a single time. Source: PBMCs, taken around atezolizumab (anti-PD-L1) treatment. The source is a man aged 45 to 65 with urothelial cancer. Each CDR3 is given with its conserved first and last residue. D genes are given only for firm matches. Where a row states a size, it is once, few, many or the class of an expanded clone; other rows omit it.

j_gene: TRBJ2-3
abundance: -
d_gene: -
v_gene: TRBV21-1
CDR3aa: CASTREGTSGTDTQYF
CDR3nt: TGTGCCAGCACCAGAGAGGGGACTAGCGGCACAGATACGCAGTATTTT

j_gene: TRBJ2-3
abundance: -
d_gene: TRBD2
v_gene: TRBV29-1
CDR3aa: CSVEGGGGPTDTQYF
CDR3nt: TGCAGCGTTGAAGGTGGGGGAGGGCCCACAGATACGCAGTATTTT

j_gene: TRBJ2-1
abundance: -
d_gene: -
v_gene: TRBV5-6
CDR3aa: CASSLRNEQFF
CDR3nt: TGTGCCAGCAGCTTGCGCAATGAGCAGTTCTTC

j_gene: TRBJ2-1
abundance: -
d_gene: TRBD2
v_gene: TRBV4-1
CDR3aa: CASSKGLAGNNEQFF
CDR3nt: TGCGCCAGCAGCAAAGGACTAGCGGGGAACAATGAGCAGTTCTTC

j_gene: TRBJ2-1
abundance: -
d_gene: TRBD2
v_gene: TRBV28
CDR3aa: CASSPILAVSDEQFF
CDR3nt: TGTGCCAGCAGTCCTATTCTAGCGGTATCGGATGAGCAGTTCTTC

j_gene: TRBJ2-1
abundance: -
d_gene: -
v_gene: TRBV6-5
CDR3aa: CASAGTPLYSEQFF
CDR3nt: TGTGCCAGCGCCGGGACACCCCTTTACAGTGAGCAGTTCTTC

j_gene: TRBJ2-1
abundance: -
d_gene: TRBD1
v_gene: TRBV6-4
CDR3aa: CASSPNAGQGADEQFF
CDR3nt: TGTGCCAGCAGTCCCAACGCGGGACAGGGGGCCGATGAGCAGTTCTTC

j_gene: TRBJ1-5
abundance: -
d_gene: TRBD1
v_gene: TRBV2
CDR3aa: CASYRDRHSNQPQHF
CDR3nt: TGTGCCAGCTATAGGGACAGACATAGCAATCAGCCCCAGCATTTT

j_gene: TRBJ2-3
abundance: -
d_gene: -
v_gene: TRBV7-6
CDR3aa: CASSLRAPGGTDTQYF
CDR3nt: TGTGCCAGCAGCTTAAGGGCCCCAGGGGGCACAGATACGCAGTATTTT

j_gene: TRBJ1-2
abundance: -
d_gene: -
v_gene: TRBV2
CDR3aa: CASNRQEMNYGYTF
CDR3nt: TGTGCCAGCAACCGACAGGAAATGAACTATGGCTACACCTTC

j_gene: TRBJ1-1
abundance: -
d_gene: -
v_gene: TRBV19
CDR3aa: CASRTGLNTEAFF
CDR3nt: TGTGCCAGTAGAACAGGGCTCAACACTGAAGCTTTCTTT

j_gene: TRBJ2-5
abundance: -
d_gene: TRBD2
v_gene: TRBV9
CDR3aa: CASGRSSGSAGTQYF
CDR3nt: TGTGCCAGCGGAAGAAGTAGCGGGAGTGCCGGGACCCAGTACTTC

j_gene: TRBJ1-3
abundance: -
d_gene: -
v_gene: TRBV19
CDR3aa: CASSIGSSGNTIYF
CDR3nt: TGTGCCAGTAGTATCGGGAGCTCTGGAAACACCATATATTTT

j_gene: TRBJ2-3
abundance: -
d_gene: TRBD1
v_gene: TRBV5-1
CDR3aa: CASSLDGQGRDTQYF
CDR3nt: TGCGCCAGCAGCTTGGACGGACAGGGTAGGGATACGCAGTATTTT

j_gene: TRBJ1-5
abundance: -
d_gene: -
v_gene: TRBV15
CDR3aa: CATRDSINQPQHF
CDR3nt: TGTGCCACCAGGGACAGTATCAATCAGCCCCAGCATTTT

j_gene: TRBJ2-7
abundance: once
d_gene: TRBD1
v_gene: TRBV11-3
CDR3aa: CASSFRTGEFYEQYF
CDR3nt: TGTGCCAGCAGCTTCCGTACAGGGGAGTTCTACGAGCAGTACTTC

j_gene: TRBJ2-1
abundance: once
d_gene: TRBD1
v_gene: TRBV2
CDR3aa: CASADRVTYNEQFF
CDR3nt: TGTGCCAGCGCAGACAGGGTGACCTACAATGAGCAGTTCTTC

j_gene: TRBJ1-5
abundance: -
d_gene: TRBD1
v_gene: TRBV11-2
CDR3aa: CASRKTGVNQPQHF
CDR3nt: TGTGCCAGCAGAAAAACAGGGGTGAATCAGCCCCAGCATTTT

j_gene: TRBJ2-5
abundance: -
d_gene: TRBD1
v_gene: TRBV6-1
CDR3aa: CASSSTGAETQYF
CDR3nt: TGTGCCAGCAGTTCCACAGGGGCCGAGACCCAGTACTTC

j_gene: TRBJ2-3
abundance: -
d_gene: TRBD2
v_gene: TRBV10-3
CDR3aa: CAIRDGTSGTDTQYF
CDR3nt: TGTGCCATCAGAGATGGGACTAGCGGCACAGATACGCAGTATTTT

j_gene: TRBJ2-1
abundance: -
d_gene: TRBD2
v_gene: TRBV2
CDR3aa: CASRWEGVYNEQFF
CDR3nt: TGTGCCAGCCGCTGGGAGGGTGTCTACAATGAGCAGTTCTTC

j_gene: TRBJ2-1
abundance: -
d_gene: TRBD2
v_gene: TRBV28
CDR3aa: CASSSYPSGRAYNEQFF
CDR3nt: TGTGCCAGCAGTTCCTACCCTAGCGGGAGGGCCTACAATGAGCAGTTCTTC

j_gene: TRBJ2-1
abundance: -
d_gene: TRBD2
v_gene: TRBV7-8
CDR3aa: CASSPRAGADYNEQFF
CDR3nt: TGTGCCAGCAGCCCCCGAGCGGGAGCCGATTACAATGAGCAGTTCTTC

j_gene: TRBJ2-3
abundance: -
d_gene: TRBD2
v_gene: TRBV5-1
CDR3aa: CASSLLGLAGGTDTQYF
CDR3nt: TGCGCCAGCAGCTTGCTAGGACTAGCGGGGGGCACAGATACGCAGTATTTT

j_gene: TRBJ2-6
abundance: -
d_gene: -
v_gene: TRBV9
CDR3aa: CASRRAGANVLTF
CDR3nt: TGTGCCAGCCGACGGGCTGGGGCCAACGTCCTGACTTTC

j_gene: TRBJ2-2
abundance: -
d_gene: -
v_gene: TRBV15
CDR3aa: CATSRAGGPGELFF
CDR3nt: TGTGCCACCAGCAGGGCAGGTGGCCCCGGGGAGCTGTTTTTT

j_gene: TRBJ2-5
abundance: few
d_gene: TRBD1
v_gene: TRBV4-2
CDR3aa: CASSQGSGGRETQYF
CDR3nt: TGTGCCAGCAGCCAAGGATCAGGGGGCCGGGAGACCCAGTACTTC

j_gene: TRBJ2-7
abundance: few
d_gene: TRBD1
v_gene: TRBV5-1
CDR3aa: CASSLDPGTGFYEQYF
CDR3nt: TGCGCCAGCAGCTTGGACCCCGGGACAGGGTTCTACGAGCAGTACTTC

j_gene: TRBJ2-5
abundance: -
d_gene: -
v_gene: TRBV28
CDR3aa: CASSLWAQGPETQYF
CDR3nt: TGTGCCAGCAGTTTATGGGCACAGGGACCAGAGACCCAGTACTTC

j_gene: TRBJ1-6
abundance: few
d_gene: TRBD1
v_gene: TRBV19
CDR3aa: CASRTQGFNSPLHF
CDR3nt: TGTGCCAGTAGGACACAGGGGTTTAATTCACCCCTCCACTTT

j_gene: TRBJ1-6
abundance: -
d_gene: -
v_gene: TRBV5-1
CDR3aa: CASSLAGQKYNSPLHF
CDR3nt: TGCGCCAGCAGCTTGGCAGGACAGAAGTATAATTCACCCCTCCACTTT

j_gene: TRBJ2-1
abundance: few
d_gene: -
v_gene: TRBV4-2
CDR3aa: CASSQDNTGPNEQFF
CDR3nt: TGTGCCAGCAGCCAAGATAACACAGGTCCAAATGAGCAGTTCTTC

j_gene: TRBJ2-3
abundance: -
d_gene: TRBD2
v_gene: TRBV7-9
CDR3aa: CASSLTSGSGTDTQYF
CDR3nt: TGTGCCAGCAGCTTGACTAGCGGTAGCGGCACAGATACGCAGTATTTT

j_gene: TRBJ2-3
abundance: -
d_gene: -
v_gene: TRBV5-4
CDR3aa: CASSLTPSTDTQYF
CDR3nt: TGTGCCAGCAGCTTGACACCGAGCACAGATACGCAGTATTTT

j_gene: TRBJ1-2
abundance: -
d_gene: -
v_gene: TRBV5-5
CDR3aa: CASRVVSSYGYTF
CDR3nt: TGTGCCAGCAGAGTAGTTTCGAGCTATGGCTACACCTTC

j_gene: TRBJ1-1
abundance: -
d_gene: -
v_gene: TRBV28
CDR3aa: CASSTAPREAFF
CDR3nt: TGTGCCAGCAGTACAGCTCCACGCGAAGCTTTCTTT

j_gene: TRBJ2-7
abundance: -
d_gene: TRBD2
v_gene: TRBV28
CDR3aa: CASSGQEAGQPPYEQYF
CDR3nt: TGTGCCAGCAGTGGGCAAGAAGCGGGGCAGCCTCCCTACGAGCAGTACTTC

j_gene: TRBJ1-1
abundance: once
d_gene: -
v_gene: TRBV6-5
CDR3aa: CASKYGRGNTEAFF
CDR3nt: TGTGCCAGCAAATACGGCAGGGGGAACACTGAAGCTTTCTTT

j_gene: TRBJ2-7
abundance: -
d_gene: -
v_gene: TRBV7-6
CDR3aa: CASAGGTYEQYF
CDR3nt: TGTGCCAGCGCTGGCGGGACCTACGAGCAGTACTTC

j_gene: TRBJ2-3
abundance: -
d_gene: TRBD2
v_gene: TRBV13
CDR3aa: CASSLRRGKPGTSGRARILDTQYF
CDR3nt: TGTGCCAGCAGCTTGCGGCGGGGAAAGCCCGGGACTAGCGGGAGGGCCAGGATTTTAGATACGCAGTATTTT

j_gene: TRBJ2-4
abundance: -
d_gene: -
v_gene: TRBV7-8
CDR3aa: CASSLSWQGSWYF
CDR3nt: TGTGCCAGCAGCTTAAGCTGGCAGGGGAGCTGGTACTTC

j_gene: TRBJ2-4
abundance: -
d_gene: TRBD2
v_gene: TRBV7-2
CDR3aa: CASSTGHSGGGLAKNIQYF
CDR3nt: TGTGCCAGCAGTACGGGACATTCGGGAGGGGGTCTAGCCAAAAACATTCAGTACTTC

j_gene: TRBJ2-1
abundance: -
d_gene: TRBD2
v_gene: TRBV5-4
CDR3aa: CASSLDPPRGRDNEQFF
CDR3nt: TGTGCCAGCAGCTTGGACCCCCCTAGAGGGAGGGACAATGAGCAGTTCTTC

j_gene: TRBJ1-2
abundance: once
d_gene: -
v_gene: TRBV5-6
CDR3aa: CASSFKQAYGYTF
CDR3nt: TGTGCCAGCAGCTTTAAACAGGCCTATGGCTACACCTTC

j_gene: TRBJ1-1
abundance: -
d_gene: -
v_gene: TRBV7-2
CDR3aa: CASSLGHGAFF
CDR3nt: TGTGCCAGCAGCTTAGGACACGGAGCTTTCTTT

j_gene: TRBJ2-3
abundance: -
d_gene: TRBD2
v_gene: TRBV13
CDR3aa: CASSTIAGDTQYF
CDR3nt: TGTGCCAGCAGCACTATAGCGGGAGATACGCAGTATTTT

j_gene: TRBJ2-7
abundance: -
d_gene: TRBD2
v_gene: TRBV30
CDR3aa: CAWSALAGAYEQYF
CDR3nt: TGTGCCTGGAGTGCACTAGCGGGGGCCTACGAGCAGTACTTC